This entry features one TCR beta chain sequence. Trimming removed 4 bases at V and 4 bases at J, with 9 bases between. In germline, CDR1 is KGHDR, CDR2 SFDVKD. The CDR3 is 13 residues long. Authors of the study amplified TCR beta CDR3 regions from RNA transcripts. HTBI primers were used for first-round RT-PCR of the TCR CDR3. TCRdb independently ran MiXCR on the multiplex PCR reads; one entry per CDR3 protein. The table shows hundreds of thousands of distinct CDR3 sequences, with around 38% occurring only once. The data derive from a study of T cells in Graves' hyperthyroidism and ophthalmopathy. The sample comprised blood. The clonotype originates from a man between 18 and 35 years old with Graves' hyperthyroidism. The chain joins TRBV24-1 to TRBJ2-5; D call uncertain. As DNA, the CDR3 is TGTGCCACCAGTGAGCTAGAAGGAGAGACCCAGTACTTC. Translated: CATSELEGETQYF.